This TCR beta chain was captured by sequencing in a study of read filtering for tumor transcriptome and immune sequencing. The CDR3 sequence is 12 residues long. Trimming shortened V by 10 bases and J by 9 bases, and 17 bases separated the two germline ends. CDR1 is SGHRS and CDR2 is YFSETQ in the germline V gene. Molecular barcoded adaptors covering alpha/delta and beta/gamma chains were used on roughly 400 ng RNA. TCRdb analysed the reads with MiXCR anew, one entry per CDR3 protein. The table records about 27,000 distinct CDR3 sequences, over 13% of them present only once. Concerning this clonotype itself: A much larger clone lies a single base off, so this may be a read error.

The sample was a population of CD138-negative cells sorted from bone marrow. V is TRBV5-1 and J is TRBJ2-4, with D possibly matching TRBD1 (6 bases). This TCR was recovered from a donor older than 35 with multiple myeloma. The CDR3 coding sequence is TGCGCCGGTCATTCGACAGGAAGCATTCAGTACTTC. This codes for CAGHSTGSIQYF.